These T cell receptor beta chains were read from a single sample in a study of shared clonotypes between healthy human individuals. Clones were read by immunoSEQ multiplex PCR, and TCRdb kept only the in-frame ones, dropping some. The sample carries roughly 490,000 clones, 70% to 80% recorded once. Sequencing was performed on PBMCs. Receptor source: a woman aged 40-49 years in good health. Some clones in this sample may be carry-over from other donors' samples. Both conserved end residues are part of each CDR3. Each record gives: J gene, clone size, V gene, D gene, CDR3 protein, CDR3 DNA. The D gene is left open where the match is weak. A clone size is listed for some rows: how often the clone was seen (once, few, many), or a class if it is expanded.

J gene: TRBJ2-7; clone size: few; V gene: TRBV6-1; D gene: .; CDR3 protein: CASSNHRGTEQYF; CDR3 DNA: TGTGCCAGCAGTAATCATCGGGGTACCGAGCAGTACTTC
J gene: TRBJ2-5; clone size: .; V gene: TRBV5-4; D gene: TRBD2; CDR3 protein: CASSEGLAGGPETQYF; CDR3 DNA: TGTGCCAGCAGCGAGGGACTAGCGGGAGGGCCTGAGACCCAGTACTTC
J gene: TRBJ2-1; clone size: .; V gene: TRBV5-1; D gene: TRBD2; CDR3 protein: CASSLPSGLNEQFF; CDR3 DNA: TGCGCCAGCAGCTTACCTAGCGGGCTGAATGAGCAGTTCTTC
J gene: TRBJ2-1; clone size: .; V gene: TRBV30; D gene: .; CDR3 protein: CAWSVGSGTEQFF; CDR3 DNA: TGTGCCTGGAGTGTAGGCTCAGGGACTGAGCAGTTCTTC
J gene: TRBJ2-1; clone size: .; V gene: TRBV19; D gene: .; CDR3 protein: CASSIVSGHLYNEQFF; CDR3 DNA: TGTGCCAGTAGTATAGTTTCGGGACATCTCTACAATGAGCAGTTCTTC
J gene: TRBJ1-3; clone size: once; V gene: TRBV28; D gene: .; CDR3 protein: CASSIAGDTGNTIYF; CDR3 DNA: TGTGCCAGCAGCATCGCAGGAGACACTGGAAACACCATATATTTT
J gene: TRBJ2-7; clone size: .; V gene: TRBV4-2; D gene: .; CDR3 protein: CASSQERQSSYEQYF; CDR3 DNA: TGTGCCAGCAGCCAAGAGCGGCAGAGCTCCTACGAGCAGTACTTC
J gene: TRBJ1-1; clone size: .; V gene: TRBV18; D gene: .; CDR3 protein: CASSPAQGRGPPEAFF; CDR3 DNA: TGTGCCAGCTCACCGGCCCAAGGCAGGGGACCCCCTGAAGCTTTCTTT
J gene: TRBJ2-5; clone size: .; V gene: TRBV28; D gene: TRBD1; CDR3 protein: CASSFLTGQETQYF; CDR3 DNA: TGTGCCAGCAGTTTCTTGACAGGGCAAGAGACCCAGTACTTC
J gene: TRBJ2-5; clone size: .; V gene: TRBV5-6; D gene: .; CDR3 protein: CASSPGQKQETQYF; CDR3 DNA: TGTGCCAGCAGCCCAGGACAGAAACAAGAGACCCAGTACTTC
J gene: TRBJ1-2; clone size: .; V gene: TRBV7-2; D gene: TRBD1; CDR3 protein: CASSRRTGPYGYTF; CDR3 DNA: TGTGCCAGCAGCCGCCGGACAGGCCCCTATGGCTACACCTTC
J gene: TRBJ1-1; clone size: .; V gene: TRBV7-2; D gene: .; CDR3 protein: CASSSGASGWAFF; CDR3 DNA: TGTGCCAGCAGCTCCGGGGCCTCGGGGTGGGCTTTCTTT
J gene: TRBJ2-1; clone size: once; V gene: TRBV28; D gene: .; CDR3 protein: CASSSQEDWNEQFF; CDR3 DNA: TGTGCCAGCAGTTCTCAGGAAGATTGGAATGAGCAGTTCTTC
J gene: TRBJ1-2; clone size: few; V gene: TRBV30; D gene: .; CDR3 protein: CAWSVPGFDYGYTF; CDR3 DNA: TGTGCCTGGAGTGTACCTGGTTTCGACTATGGCTACACCTTC
J gene: TRBJ2-3; clone size: .; V gene: TRBV7-2; D gene: .; CDR3 protein: CASSTQGLSDTQYF; CDR3 DNA: TGTGCCAGCAGCACGCAGGGTTTATCAGATACGCAGTATTTT
J gene: TRBJ2-3; clone size: .; V gene: TRBV5-4; D gene: .; CDR3 protein: CASSLRGNTDTQYF; CDR3 DNA: TGTGCCAGCAGCTTACGAGGGAACACAGATACGCAGTATTTT
J gene: TRBJ2-5; clone size: .; V gene: TRBV14; D gene: .; CDR3 protein: CASSQDWETQYF; CDR3 DNA: TGTGCCAGCAGCCAAGATTGGGAGACCCAGTACTTC
J gene: TRBJ2-7; clone size: .; V gene: TRBV7-3; D gene: TRBD2; CDR3 protein: CASSLSGTSFYEQYF; CDR3 DNA: TGTGCCAGCAGCTTGTCTGGGACTAGCTTCTACGAGCAGTACTTC
J gene: TRBJ1-5; clone size: .; V gene: TRBV19; D gene: .; CDR3 protein: CASRPSYPNNQPQHF; CDR3 DNA: TGTGCCAGTAGACCCTCTTACCCCAATAATCAGCCCCAGCATTTT